This section outlines one T cell receptor (beta chain) sequence together with its context. The specificity of this receptor is unknown. There are no base qualities to consult, and no much larger clone falls within one base. The protocol used for the library was 5' RACE. Data came from an Illumina HiSeq 2500. The second PCR ran for about 6 to 11 cycles and used a J-beta primer mix along with a sample-barcoded 5' primer. A template-switch 5' adaptor carrying 12 random nucleotides introduced a unique molecular identifier onto each TCR beta cDNA molecule. At least 2.5 million CDR3-containing paired-end reads were obtained from each sample. First-strand cDNA was synthesized from all RNA with the Mint cDNA synthesis kit, primed by a TRBC-specific oligonucleotide. All cDNA was treated with uracil-DNA glycosylase and then went through a first 18-cycle PCR with the universal primers M1SS and BC2_uni_R. The authors' analysis ran thus. For normalization, 1 million high-quality reads were randomly selected from each sample, with every read carrying a distinct molecular identifier. Reads with shared molecular identifiers were discarded instead of being binned into consensus sequences. MiTCR, set to a Q25 quality threshold and the strictest error-elimination algorithm, was used for CDR3 identification, clonotype clustering and error correction. A nonparametric unseen species model using Euler transformation provided a lower-bound estimate of total TCR beta diversity. Through fastp at Q25 and MiXCR, TCRdb rebuilt clones from the public reads, retaining in-frame beta chains. Identical CDR3 proteins give one entry, which carries the most common genes and DNA. These V and J calls originate from TCRdb's pipeline instead of the authors' own analysis. The sample records over 600,000 distinct CDR3 sequences, roughly 56% of which are singletons. The ten largest account for around 25% of the sample.

As encoded in the germline V gene, CDR1 is SGHDT while CDR2 is YYEEEE. Ends trimmed: V by 2 bases, J by 2 bases; bases unmatched to a gene: 3. The CDR3 sequence holds 16 residues, the cysteine and phenylalanine included. Solely the CDR3 DNA is kept, with 48 bases framed from the first base. The sample comes from a study of blood T cells in healthy people across ages (dated by TCRdb to between 2014 and 2016). Looking at the study overall: In model experiments, template switching captured about one uniquely barcoded TCR beta cDNA molecule for every two T cells. The study measured age-related changes in TCR beta repertoire diversity using deep sequencing normalized with unique cDNA molecular identifiers. For two donors (one aged 18 to 30 and one aged 80 or older), the study analyzed two additional independent replicas of 1 million unique cDNA reads from the same blood draw. The donors were split into four age groups: young (average around 15 years), middle-aged (over 35), aged (approximately 59) and long-lived (roughly 80). To avoid experimental bias, donors of different ages were randomly spread across the sequencing lanes. Results the study describes overall, beyond this receptor: Because the CMV infection status of the donors was unknown, age-related changes in expanded clonotypes may potentially have been confounded. As age increased, observed TCR beta diversity per million T cells dropped in a roughly linear way, and a significant reduction was already evident by age roughly 36. Bulk unsorted PBMC profiling prevented conclusive comparison of naive and antigen-experienced compartments. There was a strong correlation between observed TCR beta diversity and the percentage of naive T cells measured by flow cytometry. Compared with the aged group, more naive CD4+ T cells, fewer expanded clones and increased TCR diversity were shown by the long-lived group, suggesting age selection. Estimates of total diversity based on one million sequenced T cells were regarded as lower bounds and as underestimates.

Systemically healthy Caucasian individuals from Russia, some 40 in total and aged about 6 to 95 years, were included as donors. About 10 milliliters of peripheral blood were collected from each donor into EDTA-treated Vacutainer tubes. Ficoll-Paque density-gradient centrifugation was used to isolate PBMCs, with at least 7 million per sample. Total RNA was extracted from PBMCs with Trizol reagent, with at least 6 micrograms obtained per sample. For every donor, an aliquot of PBMCs went through flow cytometry to measure the percentages of naive CD45RAhigh/CD27high T cells. This receptor was taken from a middle-aged man in good health. Sequences were obtained from blood. This sequence uses TRBV5-6 and TRBJ2-3, and TRBD2 aligns with 12 junction nucleotides. This receptor has the CDR3 CASSLTSGGNTDTQYF. The nucleotide sequence is TGTGCCAGCAGCTTAACTAGCGGGGGGAACACAGATACGCAGTATTTT. Full variable domain (CDR3 extended with the reference TRBV5-6 and TRBJ2-3 proteins): DAGVTQSPTHLIKTRGQQVTLRCSPKSGHDTVSWYQQALGQGPQFIFQYYEEEERQRGNFPDRFSGHQFPNYSSELNVNALLLGDSALYLCASSLTSGGNTDTQYFGPGTRLTVL.